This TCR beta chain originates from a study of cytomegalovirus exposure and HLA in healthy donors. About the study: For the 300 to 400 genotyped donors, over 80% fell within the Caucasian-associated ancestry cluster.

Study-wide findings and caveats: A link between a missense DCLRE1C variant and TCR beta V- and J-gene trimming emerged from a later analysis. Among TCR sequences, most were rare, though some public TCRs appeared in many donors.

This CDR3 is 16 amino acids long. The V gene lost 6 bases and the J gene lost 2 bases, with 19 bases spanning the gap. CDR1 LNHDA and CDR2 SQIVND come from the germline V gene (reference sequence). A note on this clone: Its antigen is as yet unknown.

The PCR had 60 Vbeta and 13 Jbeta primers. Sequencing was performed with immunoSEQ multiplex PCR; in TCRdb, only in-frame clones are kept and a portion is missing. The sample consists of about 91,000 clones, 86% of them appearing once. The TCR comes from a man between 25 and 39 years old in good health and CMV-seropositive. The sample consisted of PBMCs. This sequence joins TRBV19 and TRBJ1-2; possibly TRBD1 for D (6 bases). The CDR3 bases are TGTGCCAGTAGCCCTATGGGACACCCGATGAACTATGGCTACACCTTC. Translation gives CASSPMGHPMNYGYTF.